The 19 T cell receptor beta chains reported below all come from one sample, sequenced in a study of OX40 agonist ivuxolimab in advanced cancers. Sequencing used immunoSEQ multiplex PCR; TCRdb keeps in-frame clones, though not all of them. The sample lists about 70,000 clones; around 85% were seen once. This material consisted of CD4+ or CD8+ T cells sorted from blood, taken in a trial of the OX40 agonist ivuxolimab. Receptors were obtained from an adult with an advanced solid tumor such as melanoma, head and neck, liver or kidney cancer.

The CDR3: CASSGRQGSREQYF. CDR3 nucleotide sequence: TGTGCCAGCAGTGGCCGACAGGGCAGTAGGGAGCAGTACTTC. V gene TRBV6-5 combines with J gene TRBJ2-7, with TRBD1 matching over 7 bases. The CDR3 sequence is 14 residues long. The germline gives CDR1 MNHEY, CDR2 SVGAGI. Trimming took 5 bases from V and 7 from J; bases not matched to a gene: 11.

This clone was picked up a small number of times. The chain joins TRBV7-9 to TRBJ1-2; 8 bases are shared with TRBD1. The germline gives CDR1 SEHNR, CDR2 FQNEAQ (reference sequence). Trimming took 5 bases from V and 5 from J; bases not matched to a gene: 7. The CDR3 is 14 amino acids. For the CDR3, the DNA is TGTGCCAGCAGCGTCGGGACAGGTAGATATGGCTACACCTTC. Its translation is CASSVGTGRYGYTF. The full variable domain, in which reference TRBV7-9 and TRBJ1-2 provide the parts outside the CDR3, is DTGVSQNPRHKITKRGQNVTFRCDPISEHNRLYWYRQTLGQGPEFLTYFQNEAQLEKSRLLSDRFSAERPKGSFSTLEIQRTEQGDSAMYLCASSVGTGRYGYTFGSGTRLTVV.

The chain couples TRBV11-3 to TRBJ2-2; 8 nucleotides line up with TRBD2. CDR1 SGHNT and CDR2 YENEEA come from the germline V gene. V was clipped by 5 bases and J by 5 bases; unmatched bases: 10. The CDR3 spans 16 residues. The CDR3 region is CASSGPDRGGTGELFF. CDR3 nucleotide sequence: TGTGCCAGCAGCGGGCCAGACCGGGGGGGGACCGGGGAGCTGTTTTTT.

This rearrangement joins TRBV10-3 to TRBJ1-1; 7 bases fit TRBD1. The CDR3 totals 15 residues. CDR1 and CDR2 (germline): ENHRY, SYGVKD. V was clipped by 3 bases and J by 5 bases; unmatched bases: 9. CDR3 region: CAISDYQGVVTEAFF. The CDR3 DNA reads as TGTGCCATCAGTGACTATCAGGGGGTCGTGACTGAAGCTTTCTTT.

This clone was counted between two and nine times. This sequence joins TRBV7-3 and TRBJ2-1; a possible D gene is TRBD2 (5 bases). CDR1 is SGHTA, CDR2 FQGTGA, per germline. The CDR3 extends over 13 amino acids. V dropped 4 bases and J dropped 8 bases, with 12 bases sitting between them. The CDR3 coding sequence is TGTGCCAGCAGCTCCGGACCGGAGGATGAGCAGTTCTTC. This sequence encodes CASSSGPEDEQFF. Variable domain in full (rest from reference TRBV7-3 and TRBJ2-1): GAGVSQTPSNKVTEKGKYVELRCDPISGHTALYWYRQSLGQGPEFLIYFQGTGAADDSGLPNDRFFAVRPEGSVSTLKIQRTERGDSAVYLCASSSGPEDEQFFGPGTRLTVL.

This clone appeared a few times. This specimen includes other DNA sequences encoding the same CDR3. The chain uses TRBV6-1 and TRBJ1-6; D is undetermined. This CDR3 is built from 14 residues. The germline CDR1 and CDR2 sequences are MNHNS and SASEGT. Trimming removed 4 bases at V and 2 bases at J, with 6 bases between. The CDR3 loop reads CASSAGPYNSPLHF. CDR3 in DNA: TGTGCCAGCAGTGCCGGGCCCTATAATTCACCCCTCCACTTT.

The chain employs TRBV6-1 and TRBJ1-1, with 7 bases identical to TRBD1. Germline V CDR1 and CDR2: MNHNS, SASEGT. The CDR3 sequence is 14 residues long. V was pared by 7 bases and J by 0 bases, with 5 bases of the junction left unmatched. CDR3 sequence: CASNSDRLNTEAFF. For the CDR3, the DNA is TGTGCCAGCAACTCGGACAGGCTGAACACTGAAGCTTTCTTT.

The rearrangement joins TRBV2 to TRBJ2-3, with TRBD2 matching over 8 bases. Trimming removed 7 bases from V and 5 bases from J; junction bases left unmatched: 8. Germline V gene lookup returns CDR1 SNHLY and CDR2 FYNNEI. This CDR3 has 14 residues. CDR3 region: CASNPSGWGDTQYF. Here the CDR3 DNA reads TGTGCCAGCAACCCTAGCGGGTGGGGAGATACGCAGTATTTT.

J is TRBJ1-1 and V is TRBV6-5, with D possibly being TRBD1 (5 bases). The V gene's germline CDR1 is MNHEY and CDR2 SVGAGI. The V end lost 7 bases, the J end lost 12 bases, and 15 bases lay between the germline ends. CDR3 size: 11 residues. CDR3 nucleotide sequence: TGTGCCAGCATAGTACGGGGGATGTCTTTCTTT. Protein product: CASIVRGMSFF.

The chain recombines TRBV4-1 with TRBJ1-2; tentatively, D is TRBD1 (6 bases). CDR3 length: 15 residues. Trimming pared 1 base from V and 7 bases from J, leaving 16 bases between. Germline lookup yields CDR1 MGHRA and CDR2 YSYEKL. In nucleotides, the CDR3 is TGCGCCAGCAGCCAAGTTGGACAGAGGCTTCGTGGCTACACCTTC. Its protein is CASSQVGQRLRGYTF.

The chain links TRBV2 to TRBJ2-1, with D perhaps being TRBD1 or TRBD2 (5 bases each). Trimming shortened V by 6 bases and J by 6 bases, and 18 bases separated the two germline ends. Germline CDR1 reads SNHLY; CDR2 reads FYNNEI. CDR3 size: 15 residues. The CDR3 coding sequence is TGTGCCAGCAGCTTGGGGAGAGAGAGGGGCAATGAGCAGTTCTTC. Its translation: CASSLGRERGNEQFF.

V is TRBV30 and J is TRBJ1-5; no clear D gene. The germline gives CDR1 GTSNPN, CDR2 SVGIG (reference sequence). Trimming took off 3 bases at V and 10 bases at J, with 16 bases between the two ends. The CDR3 consists of 13 residues. The CDR3 region is CAWSGGRPGPQHF. CDR3 in DNA: TGTGCCTGGAGCGGTGGCCGGCCAGGTCCCCAGCATTTT.

V usage is TRBV9 and J usage is TRBJ2-7, with a possible D match to TRBD2 (6 bases). Germline CDR1 SGDLS, CDR2 YYNGEE. This CDR3 is built from 14 residues. The germline V and J ends were trimmed by 4 bases and 2 bases, with 13 bases remaining between them. CDR3 loop: CASSPEGLPYEQYF. CDR3 DNA sequence: TGTGCCAGCAGCCCGGAGGGGTTACCCTACGAGCAGTACTTC. The full variable domain, rest sourced from reference TRBV9 and TRBJ2-7, is DSGVTQTPKHLITATGQRVTLRCSPRSGDLSVYWYQQSLDQGLQFLIQYYNGEERAKGNILERFSAQQFPDLHSELNLSSLELGDSALYFCASSPEGLPYEQYFGPGTRLTVT.

The chain is built from TRBV30 and TRBJ1-5; D unresolved. Germline CDR1 is GTSNPN and CDR2 is SVGIG (reference sequence). The CDR3 spans 15 residues. Trimming left V 4 bases short and J 3 bases short, with 16 bases between. CDR3: CAWTLSGRDNQPQHF. In nucleotides, the CDR3 is TGTGCCTGGACCCTATCGGGCCGGGACAATCAGCCCCAGCATTTT.

V is TRBV18 and J is TRBJ1-1, with D possibly TRBD1 on 5 matching bases. Germline V gene lookup returns CDR1 KGHSH and CDR2 LQKENI. V lost 4 bases to trimming and J lost 4 bases, with 13 bases between them. CDR3 length: 14 residues. The CDR3 DNA sequence: TGTGCCAGCTCACTAAGCGGGGGGAGCACTGAAGCTTTCTTT. It is translated as CASSLSGGSTEAFF.

The J gene is TRBJ1-1, the V gene TRBV5-4; the D gene is possibly TRBD1 (6 bases). Per the germline V gene, CDR1 is SGHNT and CDR2 is YYREEE (reference sequence). Trimming stripped 4 bases from V and 0 bases from J, with 22 bases between. The length of the CDR3 is 18 residues. The CDR3 DNA follows: TGTGCCAGCAGCGCGGCCGGGACAAAGGGGGTCATGAACACTGAAGCTTTCTTT. This translates into CASSAAGTKGVMNTEAFF.

The chain combines TRBV4-3 with TRBJ2-3; the D is unclear. V was clipped by 1 base and J by 0 bases, with 11 bases between them. This CDR3 has 16 amino acids. Germline lookup yields CDR1 LGHNA and CDR2 YSLEER. CDR3 DNA sequence: TGCGCCAGCAGCCAAGCCTTCCTCCTTAGCACAGATACGCAGTATTTT. It is translated as CASSQAFLLSTDTQYF.

V is TRBV7-8 and J is TRBJ2-5; D unclear. The CDR3 has 14 amino acids. Trimming removed 5 bases at V and 0 bases at J, with 10 bases between. Germline V gene lookup returns CDR1 SGHVS and CDR2 FQNEAQ. The CDR3 DNA follows: TGTGCCAGCAGCCGAGAGTACAACCAAGAGACCCAGTACTTC. Its translation: CASSREYNQETQYF.

The J gene is TRBJ2-6, the V gene TRBV9, with 10 bases lining up with TRBD1. CDR3 length: 18 residues. V gave up 0 bases and J gave up 3 bases; unmatched junction bases: 6. Germline V gene lookup returns CDR1 SGDLS and CDR2 YYNGEE. The DNA of the CDR3 is TGTGCCAGCAGCGTAGCTTTGGGACAGGGGTATGGGGCCAACGTCCTGACTTTC. This gives the protein CASSVALGQGYGANVLTF.